Below, 3 T cell receptor beta chains from the same sample are listed, as sequenced in a study of tumor and adjacent non-tumor tissue in lung cancer. No cell sorting was done before RNA was extracted from the tissue. More than 3 cm separated this lung sample from the edge of the tumor. Three rounds of nested PCR, following a modified ARM-PCR protocol, produced the TCRbeta library. TCRdb used MiXCR to reprocess the multiplex PCR reads, holding one entry per CDR3 protein. Of 47,000 or so distinct CDR3 sequences in the sample, more than 55% were seen once. The sample comprised distant non-tumor lung tissue. Receptor source: a woman aged 70-85 years with non-small cell lung cancer.

In this sample, this clonotype turned up once. Germline and junction disagree at one end, which may indicate a read error. The chain recombines TRBV6-5 with TRBJ2-3; perhaps TRBD1 as D (5 bases). Per the germline V gene, CDR1 is MNHEY and CDR2 is SVGAGI. The CDR3 loop spans 15 amino acids. The CDR3: CASSYSSMNTGTQYF. The CDR3 DNA is TGTGCCAGTAGTTACTCGTCTATGAACACAGGTACGCAGTATTTT.

Turning to this clonotype: An end of the junction differs from the germline gene, which may be a read error. This chain joins TRBV12-3 or TRBV12-4 and TRBJ1-1; the D is unclear. The CDR3 has 14 amino acids. The CDR3 region is CACSFESVNTEAFF. The DNA of the CDR3 is TGTGCCTGCAGTTTTGAGAGCGTGAACACAGAAGCTTTCTTT.

This chain joins TRBV6-5 and TRBJ2-3, with a weak D call TRBD2 (6 bases). Germline assignment: CDR1 MNHEY and CDR2 SVGAGI. CDR3 length: 17 amino acids. The germline V and J ends were trimmed by 3 bases and 4 bases, with 20 bases remaining between them. The CDR3 region has the DNA TGTGCCAGCAGTTATTTTGGAGGGACTCACTATCCAGATACGCAGTATTTT. Its protein product is CASSYFGGTHYPDTQYF.